The next 20 T cell receptor beta chains were all read from a single sample in a study of response to subunit inactivated influenza vaccine. MiXCR, run by TCRdb on the RT-PCR reads, gives a single entry per CDR3 protein. Of fewer than 400,000 distinct CDR3 sequences in the sample, just over 20% are singletons; the top ten hold roughly a tenth. This specimen consisted of PBMCs from blood, obtained about 20 months after vaccination. These receptor sequences come from a man between 50 and 75 years old who received an inactivated influenza vaccine.

This chain connects TRBV7-2 to TRBJ2-5; tentative D call: TRBD2 (5 bases). Germline V gene sequence: CDR1 SGHTA, CDR2 FQGNSA. The CDR3 has 15 amino acids. Trimming took off 5 bases at V and 2 bases at J, with 15 bases between the two ends. The CDR3 here is CASSPRGVRQETQYF. CDR3 nucleotides: TGTGCCAGCAGCCCACGGGGAGTTAGGCAAGAGACCCAGTACTTC. The whole variable domain, filled in from reference TRBV7-2 and TRBJ2-5, reads GAGVSQSPSNKVTEKGKDVELRCDPISGHTALYWYRQSLGQGLEFLIYFQGNSAPDKSGLPSDRFSAERTGGSVSTLTIQRTQQEDSAVYLCASSPRGVRQETQYFGPGTRLLVL.

This sequence joins TRBV5-1 and TRBJ1-1; 7 bases are shared with TRBD1. This CDR3 spans 15 amino acids. CDR1 is SGHRS and CDR2 is YFSETQ in the germline V gene. Unmatched junction bases numbered 10, after V lost 4 bases and J lost 4 bases. The CDR3 reads CASSTRQGSGTEAFF. The CDR3 DNA reads as TGCGCCAGCAGCACGAGACAGGGAAGTGGCACTGAAGCTTTCTTT.

This chain connects TRBV12-3 or TRBV12-4 to TRBJ2-7; D possibly corresponds to TRBD2 (5 bases). The V gene lost 4 bases and the J gene lost 2 bases, with 12 bases spanning the gap. This CDR3 is built from 14 residues. This CDR3 reads CASSWEPGPYEQYF. The CDR3 nucleotides are TGTGCCAGCAGTTGGGAGCCAGGTCCCTACGAGCAGTACTTC.

This clonotype was seen more than once but under ten times. The J gene is TRBJ1-1, the V gene TRBV4-1, with TRBD1 as a possible D gene (6 bases). The V gene lost 2 bases and the J gene lost 1 base, with 11 bases spanning the gap. Germline values: CDR1 MGHRA, CDR2 YSYEKL. The CDR3 consists of 15 residues. Written as DNA, the CDR3 is TGCGCCAGCAGCCAACCAACAGGGAAGAACACTGAAGCTTTCTTT. Amino acid sequence: CASSQPTGKNTEAFF.

The chain employs TRBV5-6 and TRBJ1-1, with 9 bases lining up with TRBD1. CDR1 and CDR2 (germline): SGHDT, YYEEEE. The CDR3 covers 14 residues. The junction had 3 bases not matched to a gene; V was cut back by 2 bases and J by 4 bases. CDR3 sequence reads: CASSFLTGGTEAFF. As DNA, the CDR3 is TGTGCCAGCAGCTTCTTGACAGGGGGCACTGAAGCTTTCTTT.

The rearrangement links TRBV12-3 or TRBV12-4 to TRBJ2-1; 8 nucleotides align to TRBD2. J lost 8 bases, V lost 3 bases, and 9 bases had no gene match. This CDR3 region has 15 residues. The CDR3 coding sequence is TGTGCCAGCAGTTTCTCCCGGCGGGAGGCAGATGAGCAGTTCTTC. Translated: CASSFSRREADEQFF.

On this clonotype itself: The junction departs from the called germline gene at one end, perhaps through a read error. The V call is TRBV4-3, the J call TRBJ2-1; 9 bases agree with TRBD2. This CDR3 is 17 amino acids long. CDR1 and CDR2 from the germline V gene are LGHNA and YSLEER. For the CDR3, the DNA is TGCGCCAGCAGCCGAAGACCGACTAGCGGTGACTACGATGAGCAGTTCTTC. Residues: CASSRRPTSGDYDEQFF.

The chain links TRBV5-1 to TRBJ2-1, with D perhaps matching TRBD1 or TRBD2 (5 bases each). The V and J ends lost 2 bases and 6 bases respectively, with 15 bases between them. Looked up from germline, CDR1 is SGHRS and CDR2 is YFSETQ. The CDR3 has 15 amino acids. The CDR3 DNA follows: TGCGCCAGCAGCTTCCGGGACGCCAGGAGCAATGAGCAGTTCTTC. Translated, it gives CASSFRDARSNEQFF.

The chain combines TRBV3-1 with TRBJ1-5; D unclear. The CDR3 loop spans 16 amino acids. Germline assignment: CDR1 LGHDT and CDR2 YNNKEL (reference sequence). Trimming pared 2 bases from V and 9 bases from J, leaving 20 bases between. The chain's CDR3 is CASSQSPNSGVWPQHF. CDR3 nucleotides: TGTGCCAGCAGCCAAAGCCCAAATAGTGGGGTATGGCCCCAGCATTTT.

This clonotype has just a few counts. The chain joins TRBV19 to TRBJ1-1; maybe TRBD1 (5 bases). V was clipped by 3 bases and J by 0 bases, with 14 bases between them. The CDR3 has 16 amino acids. The germline V gene encodes CDR1 LNHDA and CDR2 SQIVND (reference sequence). The CDR3 loop reads CASSMPSGGVNTEAFF. In DNA form, the CDR3 reads TGTGCCAGTAGTATGCCCTCCGGGGGAGTGAACACTGAAGCTTTCTTT.

This clonotype was counted between two and nine times. The chain couples TRBV29-1 to TRBJ1-1, with 9 bases aligning to TRBD1. V gave up 4 bases and J gave up 6 bases; unmatched junction bases: 12. Germline V gene lookup returns CDR1 SQVTM and CDR2 ANQGSEA. CDR3 size: 15 residues. The DNA for the CDR3 is TGCAGCGTTGGGGACAGGGCACATCGGGTGGCTGAAGCTTTCTTT. Its translation is CSVGDRAHRVAEAFF. The whole variable domain, filled in from reference TRBV29-1 and TRBJ1-1, reads SAVISQKPSRDICQRGTSLTIQCQVDSQVTMMFWYRQQPGQSLTLIATANQGSEATYESGFVIDKFPISRPNLTFSTLTVSNMSPEDSSIYLCSVGDRAHRVAEAFFGQGTRLTVV.

The chain joins TRBV20-1 to TRBJ2-3, with 7 bases aligning to TRBD1. J was trimmed by 0 bases and V by 6 bases; bases with no gene match: 6. Germline V gene sequence: CDR1 DFQATT, CDR2 SNEGSKA (reference sequence). The CDR3 contains 14 residues. CDR3 region: CSAQRGPSTDTQYF. The CDR3 DNA is TGCAGTGCCCAGAGGGGGCCTAGCACAGATACGCAGTATTTT.

The V call is TRBV6-5, the J call TRBJ2-7; a possible D gene is TRBD1 (5 bases). CDR3 length: 15 amino acids. Deletions cut 0 bases from V and 3 bases from J, with 12 bases between. Germline V lookup: CDR1 MNHEY, CDR2 SVGAGI. In DNA form, the CDR3 reads TGTGCCAGCAGTTACTCGATAGGGGTCGGCTACGAGCAGTACTTC. Protein product: CASSYSIGVGYEQYF.

V and J are TRBV27 and TRBJ2-7; TRBD1 matches 9 bases. Trimming cost V 4 bases and J 4 bases; bases outside gene matches: 11. CDR1 and CDR2 from the germline V gene are MNHEY and SMNVEV (reference sequence). The CDR3 has 16 amino acids. The CDR3 bases are TGTGCCAGCAGTTCGGACAGGGGTCCCCCAACTTACGAGCAGTACTTC. Protein sequence: CASSSDRGPPTYEQYF.

The genes are TRBV5-6 and TRBJ1-1, with D unresolved. The germline CDR1 and CDR2 sequences are SGHDT and YYEEEE. The CDR3 covers 15 residues. V lost 0 bases and J lost 5, with 14 bases in between. CDR3 in DNA: TGTGCCAGCAGCTTGGGCGCCAGACGTGTTACTGAAGCTTTCTTT. This sequence encodes CASSLGARRVTEAFF.

The chain joins TRBV6-5 to TRBJ1-1, with TRBD1 matching 8 bases. The V and J ends lost 0 bases and 0 bases, in that order; junction bases with no gene match: 9. Looked up from germline, CDR1 is MNHEY and CDR2 is SVGAGI. This CDR3 is 18 amino acids long. The CDR3 protein is CASSYSGQGASLNTEAFF. The CDR3 DNA sequence: TGTGCCAGCAGTTACTCGGGCCAGGGGGCCTCCTTGAACACTGAAGCTTTCTTT.

The sample holds a few counts of this clonotype. The junction departs from germline at one end; a sequencing error may be responsible. The chain has TRBV4-2 and TRBJ1-3; D call uncertain. The length of the CDR3 is 15 residues. Germline V CDR1 and CDR2: LGHNA, YNFKEQ. CDR3 residues: CASSQIKSSGNTMYF. In DNA form, the CDR3 reads TGTGCCAGCAGCCAAATAAAGAGCTCTGGAAACACCATGTATTTT.

This clonotype was seen a handful of times. This chain joins TRBV5-6 and TRBJ2-5, with D tentatively TRBD1 (5 bases). Trimming took 4 bases from V and 6 from J, leaving 13 bases between them. Germline CDR1 and CDR2: SGHDT and YYEEEE. There are 13 residues in the CDR3. CDR3 sequence (DNA): TGTGCCAGCAGCCGATCCGACAGCAAGACCCAGTACTTC. It is translated as CASSRSDSKTQYF.

This clonotype occurred many times. The CDR3 DNA reads TGTGCCAGCAGCTTATCCAGGGGGGATAATTCACCCCTCCACTTT. Amino acid sequence: CASSLSRGDNSPLHF. V usage is TRBV7-9 and J usage is TRBJ1-6, with 7 bases aligning to TRBD1. The CDR3 covers 15 residues. Germline loops: CDR1 SEHNR, CDR2 FQNEAQ (reference sequence). Trimming removed 2 bases from V and 5 bases from J; junction bases left unmatched: 3.

The genes are TRBV28 and TRBJ1-2; D not resolved. Trimming left V 8 bases short and J 8 bases short, with 21 bases between. The germline gives CDR1 MDHEN, CDR2 SYDVKM. The CDR3 has 14 residues. The CDR3 spells CASLESPGGRGYTF. The CDR3 nucleotides read TGTGCCAGCCTGGAAAGCCCGGGAGGTAGGGGCTACACCTTC.